The 7 T cell receptor beta chains given below trace back to one sample, sequenced in a study of CD8+CD57+ T cells in acquired aplastic anemia. Patients chosen for sequencing had CD8+CD57+ cells that had expanded, as shown by flow cytometry. The template used for profiling TCR beta VDJ and CDR3 was genomic DNA. TCRdb re-called the reads with MiXCR, one entry per CDR3 protein. The data show around 430,000 distinct CDR3 sequences, about a third seen once. The sequenced material came from sorted CD4+, CD8+, or CD8+CD57+ T cells (not recorded which) from PBMCs. The receptors originated from a human donor with aplastic anemia.

This clonotype was seen repeatedly, ten times or more. The chain employs TRBV19 and TRBJ2-7; unclear D gene. CDR1 LNHDA and CDR2 SQIVND come from the germline V gene (reference sequence). This CDR3 spans 15 amino acids. The V end was cut by 1 base, the J end by 3 bases, with 13 bases between. The CDR3 DNA sequence: TGTGCCAGTAGTATAGTAGGAGACGGTAACTACGAGCAGTACTTC. Translated, it gives CASSIVGDGNYEQYF.

The chain uses TRBV19 and TRBJ1-5; unclear D gene. Trimming left V 5 bases short and J 4 bases short, with 15 bases between. This CDR3 comprises 15 residues. The germline gives CDR1 LNHDA, CDR2 SQIVND (reference sequence). CDR3 residues: CASSPRTGINQPQHF. The CDR3 DNA follows: TGTGCCAGTAGTCCCCGGACGGGGATTAATCAGCCCCAGCATTTT.

This rearrangement joins TRBV6-5 to TRBJ1-1; TRBD1 is a possible D gene (5 bases). Germline CDR1 MNHEY, CDR2 SVGAGI. V was trimmed by 0 bases and J by 4 bases, leaving 9 bases between them. The CDR3 extends over 14 amino acids. The CDR3, as DNA: TGTGCCAGCAGTTACTCGTGGGACTCCACTGAAGCTTTCTTT. The encoded protein is CASSYSWDSTEAFF.

This rearrangement joins TRBV4-2 to TRBJ2-1; D gene ambiguous. Trimming left V 0 bases short and J 0 bases short, with 9 bases between. The CDR3 loop spans 16 amino acids. Germline V CDR1 and CDR2: LGHNA, YNFKEQ. The chain's CDR3 is CASSQDQVSSYNEQFF. The DNA of the CDR3 is TGTGCCAGCAGCCAAGATCAGGTTAGCTCCTACAATGAGCAGTTCTTC.

This rearrangement joins TRBV7-8 to TRBJ1-2, with 8 bases matching TRBD1. V trimming: 1 base; J trimming: 4 bases; junction bases outside the gene matches: 5. Germline V gene sequence: CDR1 SGHVS, CDR2 FQNEAQ. The CDR3 loop spans 15 amino acids. In DNA, the CDR3 is TGTGCCAGCAGCTTAGGGGGACAGGCGAGCTATGGCTACACCTTC. Translated, it gives CASSLGGQASYGYTF. The variable domain in full, completed from reference TRBV7-8 and TRBJ1-2, reads GAGVSQSPRYKVAKRGQDVALRCDPISGHVSLFWYQQALGQGPEFLTYFQNEAQLDKSGLPSDRFFAERPEGSVSTLKIQRTQQEDSAVYLCASSLGGQASYGYTFGSGTRLTVV.

This clonotype was recorded only once. V gene TRBV7-9 combines with J gene TRBJ2-1; TRBD1 matches 7 bases. The J segment lost 10 bases and the V segment lost 5 bases, leaving 8 bases of the junction unmatched. The CDR3 sequence is 13 residues long. The germline V gene has CDR1 SEHNR and CDR2 FQNEAQ (reference sequence). The CDR3 is CASSTGTVGEQFF. The CDR3 coding sequence is TGTGCCAGCAGCACAGGGACAGTAGGGGAGCAGTTCTTC.

There are many counts of this clonotype. The chain has TRBV20-1 and TRBJ2-7; D is uncertain. CDR1 and CDR2 (germline): DFQATT, SNEGSKA (reference sequence). V lost 3 bases and J 3 bases, leaving 9 bases between the germline ends. The CDR3 totals 12 residues. The DNA for the CDR3 is TGCAGTGCTAGGTTCCCCAGCTACGAGCAGTACTTC. Protein: CSARFPSYEQYF.